This T cell receptor beta chain emerged from a study of OX40 agonist ivuxolimab in advanced cancers. CDR1 and CDR2 from the germline V gene are MNHEY and SMNVEV (reference sequence). This CDR3 spans 14 amino acids. Between the trimmed V and J ends, which lost 5 bases and 4 bases, there was a span of 15 bases. Only in-frame clones appear in the TCRdb table, and some are missing; sequencing was by immunoSEQ multiplex PCR. The repertoire consists of 100,000 or so clones, with 95% to 96% occurring once and the leading ten covering roughly 2.1%. The chain employs TRBV27 and TRBJ2-7; D might be TRBD1 (6 bases). The sequences come from CD4+ or CD8+ T cells sorted from blood, collected in a trial of the OX40 agonist ivuxolimab. The clonotype comes from an adult with an advanced solid tumor such as melanoma, head and neck, liver or kidney cancer. The CDR3 here is CASSPGDGKYEQYF. CDR3 bases: TGTGCCAGCAGTCCAGGGGACGGGAAGTACGAGCAGTACTTC.